Listed below are T cell receptor beta chains from one sample, sequenced in a study of cytomegalovirus exposure and HLA in healthy donors. Clones were sequenced by immunoSEQ multiplex PCR, and TCRdb holds only the in-frame ones, with some missing. The data hold roughly 170,000 clones, with less than 85% observed a single time. The sequenced sample was PBMCs. Receptors were obtained from a male donor in good health and CMV-seronegative. Each CDR3 is given without its conserved first and last residue. Part of the rows lack a size; the others show once, few, many or a class for expanded clones.

CDR3	size	V	J
ASSLAGQAYNSPLH	NA	TRBV27	TRBJ1-6
ASSAGTGGGEAF	NA	TRBV9	TRBJ1-1
ASSPQGTSGTKETQY	NA	TRBV4-2	TRBJ2-5
ASSFYGTPGNTIY	NA	TRBV5-8	TRBJ1-3
ASGQNYEQY	NA	TRBV27	TRBJ2-7
AISDNGVAHTEAF	NA	TRBV10-3	TRBJ1-1
ASSPRGRVDYGYT	few	TRBV19	TRBJ1-2
ASSSLAGTVAYEQY	NA	TRBV7-9	TRBJ2-7
ASSLRDRVIGTTEAF	NA	TRBV11-2	TRBJ1-1
ASSLTTGTSGTYEQY	NA	TRBV5-1	TRBJ2-7
ASSQQMNTEAF	NA	TRBV4-1	TRBJ1-1
SAGGQGMNTEAF	NA	TRBV29-1	TRBJ1-1
AISAHRQGADYGYT	once	TRBV10-3	TRBJ1-2
ASNPGQGHQPQH	NA	TRBV9	TRBJ1-5
AISGQGYEQY	NA	TRBV10-3	TRBJ2-7
ANDRLRARRYGSGPLH	few	TRBV19	TRBJ1-6
ATSPKGGTSRWDTQY	NA	TRBV15	TRBJ2-3
ASSISGGYTGELF	NA	TRBV7-9	TRBJ2-2
ASSPDDFSSYEQY	NA	TRBV7-2	TRBJ2-7
ASSKSGNYEQY	NA	TRBV25-1	TRBJ2-7
ASSVGGVVPLNTEAF	NA	TRBV5-1	TRBJ1-1
ASSKKDRSYEQY	NA	TRBV6-1	TRBJ2-7
ASSVGGGTGTYNEQF	NA	TRBV9	TRBJ2-1
ASRGSTGTNEKLF	few	TRBV27	TRBJ1-4
ASSPKGVVIYGYT	NA	TRBV5-6	TRBJ1-2
ASARGGSGELF	NA	TRBV5-1	TRBJ2-2
ASSVIPYGSADTQY	NA	TRBV9	TRBJ2-3
ASSLRQDSEKLF	NA	TRBV28	TRBJ1-4
ASSDNTDTQY	NA	TRBV2	TRBJ2-3
ASSLFGSGDTGELF	few	TRBV7-9	TRBJ2-2
AIGQPFDNSPLH	NA	TRBV10-3	TRBJ1-6
ASQDSRMNTEAF	NA	TRBV2	TRBJ1-1
ASSQLPGTGLLYEQY	NA	TRBV14	TRBJ2-7
ASGLVDRRHYGYT	NA	TRBV12-5	TRBJ1-2
ASSVGSGGLVTQY	few	TRBV9	TRBJ2-5
AITMSGTDTQY	NA	TRBV10-3	TRBJ2-3
ASSLEAGGGYTEAF	NA	TRBV7-6	TRBJ1-1
ASSPQNEQY	NA	TRBV11-2	TRBJ2-7
ASSGTGLAGGGDTQY	NA	TRBV28	TRBJ2-3
ASSRAVNQPQH	NA	TRBV19	TRBJ1-5
ASSLTGLGVGGPTSEF	NA	TRBV7-3	TRBJ2-1
ASSFGQVFDEQY	NA	TRBV7-3	NA
ASSASSGSTDTQY	NA	TRBV5-4	TRBJ2-3
AIRRTGEQDGYT	NA	TRBV10-3	TRBJ1-2
AWSAGGVSNQPQH	NA	TRBV30	TRBJ1-5
ASSLASYNEQF	NA	TRBV5-4	TRBJ2-1
ASSIYLAGTVSYNEQF	NA	TRBV19	TRBJ2-1
ASSQGSAPQGNEQY	NA	TRBV4-1	TRBJ2-7
ASSLLGQSAGQETQY	once	TRBV11-2	TRBJ2-5
ASSQDLEVAEAF	NA	TRBV4-3	TRBJ1-1
ASSLMDRTYEQY	NA	TRBV5-1	TRBJ2-7
ASSPRGAGGGETQY	NA	TRBV7-6	TRBJ2-5
SSSSQNTKDTQY	NA	TRBV7-9	TRBJ2-3
ATVRTDMNTEAF	NA	TRBV7-9	TRBJ1-1
ASSLMGPRDTQY	NA	TRBV7-9	TRBJ2-3
ASSRRMGGSLQPQH	NA	TRBV5-6	TRBJ1-5
ASSGTGSEEKLF	once	TRBV9	TRBJ1-4
ASSDQSSGLILPGGYT	once	TRBV6-1	TRBJ1-2
AWRSLDSPHGELF	NA	TRBV30	TRBJ2-2
ARAGTGFYEQY	NA	TRBV5-6	TRBJ2-7